Listed below are T cell receptor beta chains from one sample, sequenced in a study of blood T cell repertoires in COVID-19. The method was immunoSEQ multiplex PCR; TCRdb's version includes in-frame clones alone and lacks a portion of them. The table shows 350,000 to 400,000 clones, with about 90% occurring only once. Sequencing used PBMCs or T cells enriched from blood (not recorded which). Every receptor here comes from a woman aged 30 to 39 who had recovered from COVID-19. Each CDR3 is given with its conserved first and last residue. The order of the fields is D gene, J gene, V gene, clone size, CDR3 DNA, CDR3 protein. D genes are given only for firm matches. Rows give clone size only sometimes, using once, few, many, or a class for an expanded clone.

D: .; J: TRBJ1-1; V: TRBV4-1; size: .; DNA: TGCGCCAGCAGCCAAGATTGGGCAGCTACTGAAGCTTTCTTT; CDR3: CASSQDWAATEAFF
D: TRBD1; J: TRBJ2-7; V: TRBV14; size: once; DNA: TGTGCCAGCAGCCTCGGGACAGGGGTATCCTACGAGCAGTACTTC; CDR3: CASSLGTGVSYEQYF
D: .; J: TRBJ2-2; V: TRBV7-8; size: .; DNA: TGTGCCAGCAGCCGCCAAGGCGCGGGGACCGGGGAGCTGTTTTTT; CDR3: CASSRQGAGTGELFF
D: TRBD2; J: TRBJ2-1; V: TRBV6-4; size: .; DNA: TGTGCCAGCAGACCAGCGGGAGGAAATGAGCAGTTCTTC; CDR3: CASRPAGGNEQFF
D: .; J: TRBJ1-5; V: TRBV19; size: .; DNA: TGTGCCAGTAGTACTCAAGACAGGAGCAATCAGCCCCAGCATTTT; CDR3: CASSTQDRSNQPQHF
D: TRBD2; J: TRBJ2-3; V: TRBV7-2; size: .; DNA: TGTGCCAGCAGTTCGACTAGCGGGGAGCGGGATACGCAGTATTTT; CDR3: CASSSTSGERDTQYF
D: .; J: TRBJ2-5; V: TRBV28; size: .; DNA: TGTGCCAGCAGCCAAGGACAGCAAGAGACCCAGTACTTC; CDR3: CASSQGQQETQYF
D: .; J: TRBJ1-5; V: TRBV18; size: .; DNA: TGTGCCAGCTCACCCCGGGGCGGGGGCCAGGGAGTAGGCCCCCAGCATTTT; CDR3: CASSPRGGGQGVGPQHF
D: .; J: TRBJ1-2; V: TRBV27; size: .; DNA: TGTGCCAGCAGTCCCCCCCCGGGGAAGAACTATGGCTACACCTTC; CDR3: CASSPPPGKNYGYTF
D: TRBD2; J: TRBJ2-5; V: TRBV18; size: .; DNA: TGTGCCAGCTCCTACACGGGGGGGATCCAAGAGACCCAGTACTTC; CDR3: CASSYTGGIQETQYF
D: TRBD1; J: TRBJ2-5; V: TRBV4-2; size: .; DNA: TGTGCCAGCAGCTGGGGCAAAGGACAGGGGGAAGAGACCCAGTACTTC; CDR3: CASSWGKGQGEETQYF
D: TRBD1; J: TRBJ1-2; V: TRBV13; size: .; DNA: TGTGCCAGCAGCACACAGGGGCTTGGGGGCAACTATGGCTACACCTTC; CDR3: CASSTQGLGGNYGYTF
D: .; J: TRBJ1-3; V: TRBV6-5; size: once; DNA: TGTGCCAGCAGTCTTACCCAGGGATACACCATATATTTT; CDR3: CASSLTQGYTIYF
D: .; J: TRBJ2-3; V: TRBV11-3; size: .; DNA: TGTGCCAGCAGCCCAGACAGGGATACGCAGTATTTT; CDR3: CASSPDRDTQYF
D: TRBD1; J: TRBJ2-7; V: TRBV7-6; size: .; DNA: TGTGCCAGCAGCTCCCGGGACAGCACGTTCTTGTCCTACGAGCAGTACTTC; CDR3: CASSSRDSTFLSYEQYF
D: TRBD1; J: TRBJ1-2; V: TRBV19; size: .; DNA: TGTGCCAGTAGTATAGGCGGAGGGGGCAACTATGGCTACACCTTC; CDR3: CASSIGGGGNYGYTF